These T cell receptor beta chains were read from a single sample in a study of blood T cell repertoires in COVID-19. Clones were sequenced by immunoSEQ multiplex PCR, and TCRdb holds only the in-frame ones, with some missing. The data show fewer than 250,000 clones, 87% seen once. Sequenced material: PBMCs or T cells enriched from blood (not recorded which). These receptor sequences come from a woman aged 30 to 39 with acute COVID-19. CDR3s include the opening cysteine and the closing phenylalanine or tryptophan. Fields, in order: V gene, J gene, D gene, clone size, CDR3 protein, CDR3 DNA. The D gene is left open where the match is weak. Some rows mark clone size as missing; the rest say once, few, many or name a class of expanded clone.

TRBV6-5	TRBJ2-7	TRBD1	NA	CASSLQGATYEQYF	TGTGCCAGCAGCCTACAGGGGGCCACCTACGAGCAGTACTTC
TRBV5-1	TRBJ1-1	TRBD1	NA	CASSLGTGFNTEAFF	TGCGCCAGCAGCTTGGGGACAGGATTCAACACTGAAGCTTTCTTT
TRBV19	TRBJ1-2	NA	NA	CASSLTIGLDGYTF	TGTGCCAGTAGTCTCACCATTGGACTAGATGGCTACACCTTC
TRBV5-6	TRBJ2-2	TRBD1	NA	CASSLGGQGWTGELFF	TGTGCCAGCAGCTTGGGGGGACAGGGTTGGACCGGGGAGCTGTTTTTT
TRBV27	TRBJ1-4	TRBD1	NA	CASSLEQGRNEKLFF	TGTGCCAGCAGTTTGGAACAGGGGAGGAATGAAAAACTGTTTTTT
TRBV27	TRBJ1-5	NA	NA	CASSLTAGNQPQHF	TGTGCCAGCAGTTTAACGGCAGGAAATCAGCCCCAGCATTTT
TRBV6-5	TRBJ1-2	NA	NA	CASSSTRDRRAGYTF	TGTGCCAGCAGTAGCACGCGGGACCGACGTGCGGGCTACACCTTC
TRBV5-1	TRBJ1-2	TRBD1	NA	CASSLGTTGSNGYTF	TGCGCCAGCAGCTTGGGCACGACAGGGTCGAATGGCTACACCTTC
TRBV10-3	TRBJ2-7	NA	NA	CAISTTRVYEQYF	TGTGCCATCAGTACGACCAGGGTGTACGAGCAGTACTTC
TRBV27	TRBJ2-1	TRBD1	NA	CASSARDSYNEQFF	TGTGCCAGCAGTGCCCGGGACAGTTACAATGAGCAGTTCTTC
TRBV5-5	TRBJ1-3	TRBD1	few	CASSLLVRGTGNTIYF	TGTGCCAGCAGCTTACTCGTCAGGGGGACTGGAAACACCATATATTTT
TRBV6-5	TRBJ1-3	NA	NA	CASSYGSEGQDTIYF	TGTGCCAGCAGTTACGGGTCGGAGGGCCAGGACACCATATATTTT
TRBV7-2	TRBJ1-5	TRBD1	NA	CASSSTGGPDQPQHF	TGTGCCAGCAGCTCCACAGGGGGCCCCGATCAGCCCCAGCATTTT
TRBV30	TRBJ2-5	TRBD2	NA	CAWISGVGETQYF	TGTGCCTGGATTAGCGGGGTCGGGGAGACCCAGTACTTC
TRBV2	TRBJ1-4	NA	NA	CASSLTGLKEKLFF	TGTGCCAGCAGCCTCACAGGGTTAAAGGAAAAACTGTTTTTT
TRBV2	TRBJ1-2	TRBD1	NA	CASRTGTGYDTF	TGTGCCAGCAGAACCGGGACAGGGTATGACACCTTC
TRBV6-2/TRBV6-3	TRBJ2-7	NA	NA	CASSYSLLEYEQYF	TGTGCCAGCAGTTACAGTCTGTTAGAGTACGAGCAGTACTTC
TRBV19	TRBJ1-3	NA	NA	CASSPGTPGNTIYF	TGTGCCAGTAGTCCTGGGACACCCGGAAACACCATATATTTT
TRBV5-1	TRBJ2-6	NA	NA	CASSYYRPAGANVLTF	TGCGCCAGCAGCTACTACAGGCCGGCTGGGGCCAACGTCCTGACTTTC
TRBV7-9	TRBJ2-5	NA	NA	CASSSELGGETQYF	TGTGCCAGCAGCTCCGAGTTGGGGGGAGAGACCCAGTACTTC
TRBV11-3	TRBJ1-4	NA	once	CARTAGREATNEKLFF	TGTGCCAGAACCGCGGGTCGGGAAGCAACTAATGAAAAACTGTTTTTT
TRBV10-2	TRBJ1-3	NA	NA	CASRSGSGAYSGNTIYF	TGCGCCAGCAGAAGTGGGTCTGGGGCCTACTCTGGAAACACCATATATTTT
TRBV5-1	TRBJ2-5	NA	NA	CASSLAGETQYF	TGCGCCAGCAGCTTGGCGGGGGAGACCCAGTACTTC
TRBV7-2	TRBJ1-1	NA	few	CASSLVPRQGSAFF	TGTGCCAGCAGCTTAGTACCTCGGCAGGGATCCGCTTTCTTT
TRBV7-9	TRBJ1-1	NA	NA	CASSSRNTEAFF	TGTGCCAGCAGCTCCAGGAACACTGAAGCTTTCTTT
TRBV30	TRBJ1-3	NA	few	CAWSVSVNTIYF	TGTGCCTGGAGTGTGTCCGTAAACACCATATATTTT
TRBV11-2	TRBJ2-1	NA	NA	CASSLRGTSSYNEQFF	TGTGCCAGCAGCCTTCGGGGGACGAGCTCCTACAATGAGCAGTTCTTC
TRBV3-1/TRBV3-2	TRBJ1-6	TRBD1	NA	CASSQGLGQGAYNSPLHF	TGTGCCAGCAGCCAAGGCCTCGGACAGGGGGCCTATAATTCACCCCTCCACTTT
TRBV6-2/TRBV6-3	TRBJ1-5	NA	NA	CASSSIDSSNQPQHF	TGTGCCAGCAGTTCGATAGACAGCTCCAATCAGCCCCAGCATTTT
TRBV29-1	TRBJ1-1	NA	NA	CSVEDPRGF	TGCAGCGTTGAAGATCCTCGGGGCTTT
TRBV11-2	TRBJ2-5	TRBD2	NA	CASSLTSGAQETQYF	TGTGCCAGCAGCTTGACTAGCGGGGCCCAAGAGACCCAGTACTTC
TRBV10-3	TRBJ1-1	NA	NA	CAIRGSREANTEAFF	TGTGCCATCAGGGGGTCTCGGGAAGCGAACACTGAAGCTTTCTTT
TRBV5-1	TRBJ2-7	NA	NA	CASSPSRGSYEQYF	TGCGCCAGCAGCCCGTCGCGGGGCTCCTACGAGCAGTACTTC
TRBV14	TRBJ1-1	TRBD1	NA	CASSQVGGPTEAFF	TGTGCCAGCAGCCAAGTAGGGGGCCCCACTGAAGCTTTCTTT
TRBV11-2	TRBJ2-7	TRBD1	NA	CASSFGTGSYEQYF	TGTGCCAGCAGCTTCGGGACAGGGTCCTACGAGCAGTACTTC
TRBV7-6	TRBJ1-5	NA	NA	CASSPLYQPQHF	TGTGCCAGCAGCCCCCTCTATCAGCCCCAGCATTTT
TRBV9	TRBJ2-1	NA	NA	CASSDPSYNEQFF	TGTGCCAGCAGCGATCCCTCTTACAATGAGCAGTTCTTC
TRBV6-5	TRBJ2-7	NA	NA	CASTPWTAGAYEQYF	TGTGCCAGCACTCCCTGGACAGCTGGAGCCTACGAGCAGTACTTC